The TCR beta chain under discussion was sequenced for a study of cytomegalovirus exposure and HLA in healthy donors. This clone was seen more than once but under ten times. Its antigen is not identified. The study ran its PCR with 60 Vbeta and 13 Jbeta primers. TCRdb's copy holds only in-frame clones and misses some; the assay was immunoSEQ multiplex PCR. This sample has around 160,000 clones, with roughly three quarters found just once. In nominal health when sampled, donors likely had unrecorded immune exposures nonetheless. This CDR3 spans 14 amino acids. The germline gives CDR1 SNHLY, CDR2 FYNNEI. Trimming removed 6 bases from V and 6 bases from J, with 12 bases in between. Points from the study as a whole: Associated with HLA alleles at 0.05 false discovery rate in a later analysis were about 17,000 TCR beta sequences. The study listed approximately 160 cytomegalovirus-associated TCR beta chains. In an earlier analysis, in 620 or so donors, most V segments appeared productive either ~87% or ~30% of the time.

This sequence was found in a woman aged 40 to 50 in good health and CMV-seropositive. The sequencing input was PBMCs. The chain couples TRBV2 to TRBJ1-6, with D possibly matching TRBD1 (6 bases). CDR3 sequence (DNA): TGTGCCAGCAGCCCCACAGGGATTAATTCACCCCTCCACTTT. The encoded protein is CASSPTGINSPLHF.